Detailed here is one T cell receptor beta chain. The antigen is not known. This record comes from a study of OX40 agonist ivuxolimab in advanced cancers. Study details: With a range of 23 to 79, age averaged approximately 60 years, and 75% to 90% were male. General study findings and limits: CD4+ T cells averaged fewer expanded clones than CD8+ T cells.

The CDR3 loop spans 16 amino acids. In germline, CDR1 is MNHEY, CDR2 SVGAGI. Unmatched junction bases numbered 10, after V lost 6 bases and J lost 3 bases. Generated by immunoSEQ multiplex PCR, the TCRdb table keeps only in-frame clones and is missing some. The sample includes roughly 63,000 clones, about 85% of them seen just once. This clonotype was obtained from an adult with an advanced solid tumor such as melanoma, head and neck, liver or kidney cancer. Specimen: CD4+ or CD8+ T cells sorted from blood, collected in a trial of the OX40 agonist ivuxolimab. The chain employs TRBV6-5 and TRBJ1-2, with 10 bases that match TRBD1. The CDR3 protein is CASSYGQGVYYYGYTF. The DNA for the CDR3 is TGTGCCAGCAGCTACGGACAGGGGGTTTACTACTATGGCTACACCTTC.